Shown below are 15 T cell receptor beta chains from a single sample sequenced in a study of blood T cell repertoires in COVID-19. Produced via immunoSEQ multiplex PCR; TCRdb's table is partial and in-frame only. The data contain roughly 300,000 clones, roughly 88% of them singletons. The material sequenced was peripheral blood. These receptors were taken from a man in his late teens or twenties with active or convalescent COVID-19.

The V gene is TRBV27, the J gene TRBJ2-7, with TRBD1 matching over 10 bases. Germline CDR1 is MNHEY and CDR2 is SMNVEV (reference sequence). V lost 2 bases, J lost 6 bases, and 7 bases stayed unmatched. There are 15 residues in the CDR3. The DNA of the CDR3 is TGTGCCAGCAGTTTAACGGGACAGGGGATTGGCGAGCAGTACTTC. It encodes CASSLTGQGIGEQYF.

The CDR3 region has the DNA TGCGCCAGCAGCCTAACGACAGGTCTCGATGGCTACACCTTC. Its translation is CASSLTTGLDGYTF. The rearrangement links TRBV5-1 to TRBJ1-2, with D tentatively TRBD1 (6 bases). V was trimmed by 4 bases and J by 6 bases, leaving 16 bases between them. Germline assignment: CDR1 SGHRS and CDR2 YFSETQ. The CDR3 runs to 14 residues. The full variable domain, rest sourced from reference TRBV5-1 and TRBJ1-2, is KAGVTQTPRYLIKTRGQQVTLSCSPISGHRSVSWYQQTPGQGLQFLFEYFSETQRNKGNFPGRFSGRQFSNSRSEMNVSTLELGDSALYLCASSLTTGLDGYTFGSGTRLTVV.

The chain joins TRBV4-3 to TRBJ1-2; TRBD1 might be the D (5 bases). The CDR3 is made up of 15 amino acids. Between the trimmed V and J ends, which lost 1 base and 0 bases, there was a span of 9 bases. From germline, CDR1 is LGHNA and CDR2 YSLEER. The CDR3 DNA follows: TGCGCCAGCAGCCAAGGACAGTATTCTAACTATGGCTACACCTTC. It codes for CASSQGQYSNYGYTF.

The V gene is TRBV29-1, the J gene TRBJ2-3, with D unresolved. CDR3 length: 13 residues. Trimming left V 3 bases short and J 3 bases short, with 10 bases between. Germline CDR1 and CDR2: SQVTM and ANQGSEA. The CDR3 coding sequence is TGCAGCGTTGATCCGCAGGAAACAGATACGCAGTATTTT. Amino acids: CSVDPQETDTQYF.

As regards this clone: At one boundary the junction diverges from the germline segment, which might be a read error. V gene TRBV10-3 combines with J gene TRBJ1-6; tentatively, D is TRBD1 (6 bases). The CDR3 is 16 amino acids. The germline CDR1 and CDR2 sequences are ENHRY and SYGVKD. CDR3 bases: TGTTCCATCAGTGAGTCCGAGGGACAATATAATTCACCCCTCCACTTT. Translating it yields CSISESEGQYNSPLHF.

The chain is built from TRBV4-1 and TRBJ2-1; 7 nucleotides align to TRBD1. With V trimmed by 3 bases and J by 7 bases, 12 bases remained unmatched. The CDR3 length is 16 residues. CDR1 is MGHRA, CDR2 YSYEKL, per germline. CDR3 bases: TGCGCCAGCAGCCATGAGGGTGGGACAGCTAGGAATGAGCAGTTCTTC. This sequence encodes CASSHEGGTARNEQFF.

V usage is TRBV10-3 and J usage is TRBJ2-1; weak D call: TRBD2 (7 bases). The V end lost 7 bases, the J end lost 10 bases, and 14 bases lay between the germline ends. This CDR3 contains 12 residues. Germline V lookup: CDR1 ENHRY, CDR2 SYGVKD. The CDR3 loop is CAINTGGPEQFF. In DNA form, the CDR3 reads TGTGCCATCAATACGGGGGGCCCCGAGCAGTTCTTC.

CDR3 sequence: CASSVDRVGGYTF. CDR3 sequence (DNA): TGTGCCAGCAGCGTGGACAGGGTTGGTGGCTACACCTTC. The V gene is TRBV13, the J gene TRBJ1-2; the match to TRBD1 covers 8 bases. V gave up 5 bases and J gave up 7 bases; unmatched junction bases: 6. CDR3 length equals 13 residues. The germline V gene encodes CDR1 PRHDT and CDR2 FYEKMQ (reference sequence).

The rearrangement links TRBV11-2 to TRBJ2-7; 8 nucleotides agree with TRBD1. Germline CDR1 is SGHAT and CDR2 is FQNNGV. The CDR3 consists of 16 residues. The V and J ends lost 4 bases and 0 bases, in that order; junction bases with no gene match: 8. CDR3 residues: CASSSARTGSSYEQYF. Here the CDR3 DNA reads TGTGCCAGCAGCTCCGCGCGGACAGGGAGCTCCTACGAGCAGTACTTC. Combining the CDR3 with reference TRBV11-2 and TRBJ2-7 gives the whole variable domain EAGVAQSPRYKIIEKRQSVAFWCNPISGHATLYWYQQILGQGPKLLIQFQNNGVVDDSQLPKDRFSAERLKGVDSTLKIQPAKLEDSAVYLCASSSARTGSSYEQYFGPGTRLTVT.

The chain couples TRBV5-1 to TRBJ2-7; 9 bases match TRBD1. The CDR3 extends over 14 amino acids. The junction had 9 bases not matched to a gene; V was cut back by 4 bases and J by 7 bases. Germline values: CDR1 SGHRS, CDR2 YFSETQ. The CDR3: CASSPGTGSREQYF. CDR3 DNA sequence: TGCGCCAGCAGCCCCGGGACAGGGTCCCGGGAGCAGTACTTC.

The chain couples TRBV7-2 to TRBJ1-1; tentative D call: TRBD1 (6 bases). V was pared by 1 base and J by 1 base, with 10 bases between. This CDR3 has 15 amino acids. Germline assignment: CDR1 SGHTA and CDR2 FQGNSA. CDR3 loop: CASSLVQGWNTEAFF. As DNA, the CDR3 is TGTGCCAGCAGCTTAGTGCAGGGGTGGAACACTGAAGCTTTCTTT.

J is TRBJ1-2 and V is TRBV18; no clear D gene. V was shortened by 3 bases and J by 2 bases, with 7 bases between the two germline ends. CDR1 is KGHSH, CDR2 LQKENI, per germline. The CDR3 has 13 amino acids. The CDR3: CASSPENNYGYTF. For the CDR3, the DNA is TGTGCCAGCTCACCCGAGAACAACTATGGCTACACCTTC.

The chain employs TRBV4-3 and TRBJ1-4, with a weak D call TRBD1 (6 bases). The CDR3 has 15 residues. The germline CDR1 and CDR2 sequences are LGHNA and YSLEER. V was cut by 3 bases and J by 8 bases, with 16 bases left in between. CDR3 in amino acids: CASSQSGQFPEKLFF. In DNA form, the CDR3 reads TGCGCCAGCAGCCAGTCAGGACAGTTTCCAGAAAAACTGTTTTTT.

This chain links TRBV6-5 with TRBJ2-6; weak D call: TRBD1 (6 bases). There are 14 residues in the CDR3. V lost 8 bases, J lost 0 bases, and 8 bases lay in between. CDR1 and CDR2 from the germline V gene are MNHEY and SVGAGI. This CDR3 is CASLDSSGANVLTF. CDR3 DNA sequence: TGTGCCAGCTTGGACAGCTCTGGGGCCAACGTCCTGACTTTC.

The chain is built from TRBV10-2 and TRBJ1-2; D is ambiguous. CDR3 length equals 14 residues. CDR1 is WSHSY and CDR2 is SAAADI in the germline V gene. With 0 bases removed from V and 4 bases from J, the gap between germline ends came to 9 bases. CDR3 bases: TGCGCCAGCAGTGAGTCCCCAGGTCGCTATGGCTACACCTTC. Translation gives CASSESPGRYGYTF.